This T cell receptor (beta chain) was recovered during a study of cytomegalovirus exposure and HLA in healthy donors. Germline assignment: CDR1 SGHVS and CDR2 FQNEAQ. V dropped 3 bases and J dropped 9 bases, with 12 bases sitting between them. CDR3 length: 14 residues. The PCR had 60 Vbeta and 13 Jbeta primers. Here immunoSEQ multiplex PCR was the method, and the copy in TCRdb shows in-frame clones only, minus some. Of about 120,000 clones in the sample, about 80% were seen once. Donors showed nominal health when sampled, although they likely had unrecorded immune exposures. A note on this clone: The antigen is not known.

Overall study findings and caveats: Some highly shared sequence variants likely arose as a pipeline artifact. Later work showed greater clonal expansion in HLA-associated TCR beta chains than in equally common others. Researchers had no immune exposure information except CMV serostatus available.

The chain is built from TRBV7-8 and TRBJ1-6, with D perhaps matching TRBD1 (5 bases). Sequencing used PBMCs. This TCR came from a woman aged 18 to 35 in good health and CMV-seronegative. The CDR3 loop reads CASSFSGNASPLHF. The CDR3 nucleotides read TGTGCCAGCAGCTTCTCAGGGAACGCTTCACCCCTCCACTTT. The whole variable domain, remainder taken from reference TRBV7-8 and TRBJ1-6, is GAGVSQSPRYKVAKRGQDVALRCDPISGHVSLFWYQQALGQGPEFLTYFQNEAQLDKSGLPSDRFFAERPEGSVSTLKIQRTQQEDSAVYLCASSFSGNASPLHFGNGTRLTVT.